This T cell receptor (beta chain) is from a study of cytomegalovirus exposure and HLA in healthy donors. General study results and limits: When the data were analyzed later, several of the most significant clusters appeared to be linked to common viral pathogens.

As for this clone: Antigen specificity is unknown.

While unrecorded immune exposures were likely, the donors were nominally healthy when sampled. Trimming removed 2 bases from V and 6 bases from J; junction bases left unmatched: 5. The CDR3 totals 15 residues. Germline V gene lookup returns CDR1 SGHTA and CDR2 FQGNSA. In the PCR, 60 Vbeta and 13 Jbeta primers were used. Produced via immunoSEQ multiplex PCR; TCRdb's table is partial and in-frame only. The sample has roughly 92,000 clones, approximately 80% seen once. The receptor's source is a man in his forties or fifties in good health and CMV-seropositive. Sequenced: PBMCs. The chain has TRBV7-2 and TRBJ2-1; TRBD2 matches 9 bases. CDR3 in amino acids: CASSLIAGGPNEQFF. The CDR3 nucleotides read TGTGCCAGCAGCTTAATTGCGGGAGGGCCCAATGAGCAGTTCTTC.